This T cell receptor (beta chain) was observed in a study of cytomegalovirus exposure and HLA in healthy donors. Both 60 Vbeta primers and 13 Jbeta primers went into the PCR. TCRdb keeps only in-frame clones here, not all; method: immunoSEQ multiplex PCR. The sample holds 130,000 to 150,000 clones, 65% to 90% seen once. This CDR3 has 13 residues. Germline values: CDR1 SGHAT, CDR2 FQNNGV. Trimming left V 3 bases short and J 6 bases short, with 9 bases between. The V call is TRBV11-2, the J call TRBJ2-1; unclear D gene. Sequenced sample: PBMCs. This receptor was identified in a woman in her 30s in good health and CMV-seronegative. This chain's CDR3 is CASSFSLLNEQFF. In nucleotides, the CDR3 is TGTGCCAGCAGCTTCAGTTTGCTCAATGAGCAGTTCTTC. Filled out from reference TRBV11-2 and TRBJ2-1, the complete variable domain reads EAGVAQSPRYKIIEKRQSVAFWCNPISGHATLYWYQQILGQGPKLLIQFQNNGVVDDSQLPKDRFSAERLKGVDSTLKIQPAKLEDSAVYLCASSFSLLNEQFFGPGTRLTVL.